What follows describes a single T cell receptor (beta chain). Its target is unknown. CDR1 is LNHDA, CDR2 SQIVND, per germline (reference sequence). The CDR3 sequence is 17 residues long. V was clipped by 5 bases and J by 4 bases, with 21 bases between them. Indicated time point: 2015-2016 season, pre-vaccination. Donors were community-dwelling with no influenza vaccine in the prior 6 months. This sample stems from a study of follicular helper T cells after annual influenza vaccination. Study details: Sampling occurred days 0, 7 and 28 after each influenza vaccination. Study observations and caveats: ICOS+CD38+ cTfh clonality tracked population frequency, and its change tracked circulating plasmablast change.

The method was immunoSEQ multiplex PCR; TCRdb's version includes in-frame clones alone and lacks a portion of them. The repertoire holds thousands of clones, with 85% to 90% as singletons. The sample in question was CXCR5+ CD38- circulating T follicular helper cells from blood, obtained on the day of influenza vaccination. Indicated subset: circulating Tfh, non-naive CD4+CXCR5+PD-1+ (ICOS+CD38+ or ICOS-CD38-). The chain couples TRBV19 to TRBJ1-5; D uncertain. This TCR came from an adult who received the influenza vaccine. The CDR3, as DNA: TGTGCCAGTAGTCCCGAAGAAGAGACCGTTTCTAATCAGCCCCAGCATTTT. Encoded protein: CASSPEEETVSNQPQHF.